Sequencing of this T cell receptor (beta chain) was carried out in a study of T-cell memory formation after mild COVID-19. For the study at large: Largely, TCR clusters stayed within a single donor. Broader study findings: Some clones that responded were present in memory (sampled pre-infection), which suggests cross-reactive memory joined. CD4+ contracting clones lay mainly in CM and EM, CD8+ ones in EMRA.

This clonotype occurred a few times. Its antigen is still unknown. Constant-segment primers and 5'RACE yielded cDNA libraries for TCR alpha and TCR beta, each carrying sample barcodes and UMIs. MiXCR, run by TCRdb on the 5' RACE reads, gives a single entry per CDR3 protein. The table has around 500,000 distinct CDR3 sequences, 15% to 20% seen once; the top ten hold roughly 12%. This CDR3 region has 16 residues. After removal of 8 bases from V and 1 base from J, the junction contained 13 bases not matched to a gene. Germline V lookup: CDR1 MNHEY, CDR2 SMNVEV (reference sequence). The sample comprised PBMCs or a T cell subset sorted from them (not recorded which). This TCR was sampled from an adult woman who had mild COVID-19 (a few samples of this study predate the infection). Cell type and time point are not known. This sequence joins TRBV27 and TRBJ2-7, with 8 positions matching TRBD1. The CDR3 DNA follows: TGTGCCAGCCACCCTACGGGGGACAGGAAATCCTACGAGCAGTACTTC. It translates to CASHPTGDRKSYEQYF.